This TCR beta chain originates from a study of human T cells and chemical hapten exposure. Study context: 0.01% DPC was applied to the upper back in patch tests, which were read at 6 days.

Single cDNA molecules in the library carried unique molecular identifiers attached during preparation. Each CDR3 protein gets one entry after TCRdb re-called the RACE reads with MiXCR. The sample yields about 40,000 distinct CDR3 sequences, about 10% seen once. Time point here: pre-sensitization, week 0. Treatment noted: therapeutic diphenylcyclopropenone sensitization with weekly scalp DPC. Venepuncture was done earlier than the placement of each patch test. Of note for this clonotype: An end of the junction does not agree with germline; a read error may underlie this.

The sequencing here drew on whole blood, taken in connection with sensitization to the hapten diphenylcyclopropenone (DPC). The clonotype comes from a man aged 30 to 45 with alopecia areata. Some clones in this sample may be carry-over from other donors' samples.

CDR3 sequence (DNA): TGTGCCACCAGTAACGTAGCGGGAAGCCCTCCATCCTACAGTGAGCAGTTCTTC. Amino acids: CATSNVAGSPPSYSEQFF. The chain links TRBV24-1 to TRBJ2-1, with 8 bases lining up with TRBD2. CDR3 length equals 18 residues. Germline-derived CDR1 and CDR2 are KGHDR and SFDVKD.